This T cell receptor (beta chain) was identified during a study of T cells after yellow fever vaccination. Broader study findings: A small share of clonotypes appeared in both CD4 and CD8 compartments. Most clones from primary vaccination resurfaced after the booster (around 95% CD4, approximately 87% CD8). Peak timing came faster in the weaker secondary response, day 5 versus 15.

TCRdb reprocessed the 5' RACE reads with MiXCR, giving one entry per CDR3 protein. The profile covers under 600,000 distinct CDR3 sequences, with 13% appearing a single time and about an eighth taken by the ten largest. The CDR3 has 12 residues. V lost 5 bases to trimming and J lost 6 bases, with 7 bases between them. Per the germline V gene, CDR1 is SGHNT and CDR2 is YENEEA. For this clonotype: Its antigen is still unknown.

This material consisted of PBMCs, taken on the day of the yellow fever booster vaccination. The clonotype originates from a young man who received the YFV17D yellow fever vaccine. The chain joins TRBV11-3 to TRBJ2-2; D is uncertain. The CDR3 DNA reads TGTGCCAGCAGCCGAAGCCCCGGGGAGCTGTTTTTT. Its protein is CASSRSPGELFF.